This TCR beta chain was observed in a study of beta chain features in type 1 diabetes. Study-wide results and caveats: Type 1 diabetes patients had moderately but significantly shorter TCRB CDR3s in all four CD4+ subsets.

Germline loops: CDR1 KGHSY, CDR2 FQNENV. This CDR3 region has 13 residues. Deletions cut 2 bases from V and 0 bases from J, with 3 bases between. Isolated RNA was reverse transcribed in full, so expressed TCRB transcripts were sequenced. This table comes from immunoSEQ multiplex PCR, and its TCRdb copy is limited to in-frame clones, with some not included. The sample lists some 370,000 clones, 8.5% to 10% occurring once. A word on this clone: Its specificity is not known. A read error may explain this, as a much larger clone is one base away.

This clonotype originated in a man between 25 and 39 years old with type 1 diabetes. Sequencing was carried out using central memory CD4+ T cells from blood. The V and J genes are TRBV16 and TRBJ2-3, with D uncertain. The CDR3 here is CASSQGSTDTQYF. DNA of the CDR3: TGTGCCAGCAGCCAAGGGAGCACAGATACGCAGTATTTT.